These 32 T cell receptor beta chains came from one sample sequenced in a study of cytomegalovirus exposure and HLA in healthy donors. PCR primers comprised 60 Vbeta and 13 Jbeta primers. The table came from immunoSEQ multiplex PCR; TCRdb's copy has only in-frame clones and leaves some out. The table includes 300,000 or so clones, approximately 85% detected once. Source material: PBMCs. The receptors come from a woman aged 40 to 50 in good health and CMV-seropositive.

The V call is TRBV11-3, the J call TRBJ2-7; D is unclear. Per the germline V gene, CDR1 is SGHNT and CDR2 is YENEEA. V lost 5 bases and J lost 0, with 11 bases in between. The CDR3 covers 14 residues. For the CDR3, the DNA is TGTGCCAGCAGCCCAAACCCCGGCTCCTACGAGCAGTACTTC. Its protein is CASSPNPGSYEQYF.

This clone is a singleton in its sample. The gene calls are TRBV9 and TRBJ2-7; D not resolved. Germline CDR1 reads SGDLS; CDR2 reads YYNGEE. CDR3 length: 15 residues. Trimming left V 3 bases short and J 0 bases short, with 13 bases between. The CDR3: CASSATGSRSYEQYF. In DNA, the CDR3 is TGTGCCAGCAGCGCAACCGGGTCCCGCTCCTACGAGCAGTACTTC.

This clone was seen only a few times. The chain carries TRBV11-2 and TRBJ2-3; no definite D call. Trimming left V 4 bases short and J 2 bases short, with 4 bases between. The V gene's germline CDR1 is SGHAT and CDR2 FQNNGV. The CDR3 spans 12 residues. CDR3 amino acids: CASSYNTDTQYF. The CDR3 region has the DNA TGTGCCAGCAGCTACAACACAGATACGCAGTATTTT.

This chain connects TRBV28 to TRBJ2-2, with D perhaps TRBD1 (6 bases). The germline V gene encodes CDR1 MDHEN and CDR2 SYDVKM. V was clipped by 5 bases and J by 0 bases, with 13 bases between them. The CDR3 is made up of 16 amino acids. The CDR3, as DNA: TGTGCCAGCAGTCCTTACAGGGCTTCGAACACCGGGGAGCTGTTTTTT. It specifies CASSPYRASNTGELFF.

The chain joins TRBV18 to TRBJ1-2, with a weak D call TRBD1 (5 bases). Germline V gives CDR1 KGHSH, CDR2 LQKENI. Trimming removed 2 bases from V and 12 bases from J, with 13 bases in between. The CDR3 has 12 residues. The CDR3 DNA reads TGTGCCAGCTCACCAGGGACGGAGGGTAACACCTTC. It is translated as CASSPGTEGNTF. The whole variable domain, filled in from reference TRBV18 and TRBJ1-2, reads NAGVMQNPRHLVRRRGQEARLRCSPMKGHSHVYWYRQLPEEGLKFMVYLQKENIIDESGMPKERFSAEFPKEGPSILRIQQVVRGDSAAYFCASSPGTEGNTFGSGTRLTVV.

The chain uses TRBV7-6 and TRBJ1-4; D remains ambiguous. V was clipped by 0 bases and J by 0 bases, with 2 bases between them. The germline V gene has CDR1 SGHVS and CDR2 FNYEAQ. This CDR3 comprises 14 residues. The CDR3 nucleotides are TGTGCCAGCAGCTTAGCCGCAACTAATGAAAAACTGTTTTTT. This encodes CASSLAATNEKLFF.

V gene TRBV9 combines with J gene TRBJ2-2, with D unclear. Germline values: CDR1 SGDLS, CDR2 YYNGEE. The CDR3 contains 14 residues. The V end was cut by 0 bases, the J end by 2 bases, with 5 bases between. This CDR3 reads CASSVATNTGELFF. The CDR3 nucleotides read TGTGCCAGCAGCGTAGCAACTAACACCGGGGAGCTGTTTTTT.

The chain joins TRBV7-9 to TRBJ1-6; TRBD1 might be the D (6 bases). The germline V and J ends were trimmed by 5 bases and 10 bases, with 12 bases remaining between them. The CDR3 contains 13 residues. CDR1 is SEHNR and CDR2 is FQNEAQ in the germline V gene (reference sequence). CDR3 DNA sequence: TGTGCCAGCAGCACCTCAGGGGACTCACCCCTCCACTTT. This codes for CASSTSGDSPLHF.

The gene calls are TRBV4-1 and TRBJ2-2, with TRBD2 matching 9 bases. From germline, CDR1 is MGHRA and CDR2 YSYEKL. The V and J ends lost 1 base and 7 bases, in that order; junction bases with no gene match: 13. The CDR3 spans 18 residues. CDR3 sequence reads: CASSQGSLAGGPHGELFF. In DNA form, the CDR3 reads TGCGCCAGCAGCCAAGGGAGCCTCGCGGGAGGGCCCCACGGGGAGCTGTTTTTT.

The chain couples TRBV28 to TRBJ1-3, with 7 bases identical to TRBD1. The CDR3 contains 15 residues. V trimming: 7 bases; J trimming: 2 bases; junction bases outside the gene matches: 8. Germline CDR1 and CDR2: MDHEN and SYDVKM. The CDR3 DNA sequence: TGTGCCAGCAACATACAGGGGACAGCTGGAAACACCATATATTTT. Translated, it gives CASNIQGTAGNTIYF.

The CDR3 coding sequence is TGTGCCAGAAGCTTTCGGGAGGCCCTCGCCTACGAGCAGTACTTC. This translates into CARSFREALAYEQYF. The genes are TRBV5-3 and TRBJ2-7; 7 bases align to TRBD2. TRBV5-3 is assigned to the ORF class and has an uncertain function. The CDR3 has 15 residues. The ends lost 2 bases at V and 2 bases at J; junction bases unmatched: 7.

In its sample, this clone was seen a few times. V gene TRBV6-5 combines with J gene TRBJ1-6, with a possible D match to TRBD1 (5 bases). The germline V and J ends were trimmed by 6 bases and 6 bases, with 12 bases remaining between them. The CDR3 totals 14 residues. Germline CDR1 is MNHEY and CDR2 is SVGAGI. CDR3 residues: CASRLDSPNSPLHF. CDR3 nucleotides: TGTGCCAGCAGACTTGACAGTCCTAATTCACCCCTCCACTTT.

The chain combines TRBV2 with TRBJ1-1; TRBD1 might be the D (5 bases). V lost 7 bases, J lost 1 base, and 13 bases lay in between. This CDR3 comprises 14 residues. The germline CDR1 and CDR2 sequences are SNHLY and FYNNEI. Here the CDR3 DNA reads TGTGCCAGCATCTTTCGGCAGGGGAACACTGAAGCTTTCTTT. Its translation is CASIFRQGNTEAFF.

The CDR3, as DNA: TGTGCCAGCGGCTTTGGGGCTTGGTCACCCCTCCACTTT. As protein: CASGFGAWSPLHF. The chain carries TRBV27 and TRBJ1-6; tentative D call: TRBD1 (5 bases). Germline assignment: CDR1 MNHEY and CDR2 SMNVEV (reference sequence). CDR3 length: 13 amino acids. Trimming left V 8 bases short and J 10 bases short, with 15 bases between.

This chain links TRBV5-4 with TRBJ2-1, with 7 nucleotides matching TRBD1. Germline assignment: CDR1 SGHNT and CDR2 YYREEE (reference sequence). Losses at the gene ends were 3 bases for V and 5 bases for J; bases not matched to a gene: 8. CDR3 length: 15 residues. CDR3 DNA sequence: TGTGCCAGCAGCTCAATTACAGGACAGGACAATGAGCAGTTCTTC. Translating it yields CASSSITGQDNEQFF.

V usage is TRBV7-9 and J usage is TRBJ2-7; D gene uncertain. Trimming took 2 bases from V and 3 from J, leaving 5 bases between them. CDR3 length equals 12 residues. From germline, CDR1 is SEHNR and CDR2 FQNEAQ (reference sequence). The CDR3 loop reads CASSLNLYEQYF. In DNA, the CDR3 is TGTGCCAGCAGCTTAAATCTCTACGAGCAGTACTTC. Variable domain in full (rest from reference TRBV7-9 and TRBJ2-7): DTGVSQNPRHKITKRGQNVTFRCDPISEHNRLYWYRQTLGQGPEFLTYFQNEAQLEKSRLLSDRFSAERPKGSFSTLEIQRTEQGDSAMYLCASSLNLYEQYFGPGTRLTVT.

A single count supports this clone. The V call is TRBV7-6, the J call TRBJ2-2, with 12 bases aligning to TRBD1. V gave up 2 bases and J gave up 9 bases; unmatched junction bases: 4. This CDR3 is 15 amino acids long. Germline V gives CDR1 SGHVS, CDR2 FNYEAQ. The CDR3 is CASSLSGTGGRELFF. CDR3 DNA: TGTGCCAGCAGCTTATCAGGGACAGGGGGCAGGGAGCTGTTTTTT.

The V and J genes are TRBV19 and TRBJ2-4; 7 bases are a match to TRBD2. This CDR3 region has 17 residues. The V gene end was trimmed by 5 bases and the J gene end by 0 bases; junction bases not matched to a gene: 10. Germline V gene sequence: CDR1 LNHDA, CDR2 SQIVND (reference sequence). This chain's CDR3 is CASSQQSGGIAKNIQYF. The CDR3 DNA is TGTGCCAGTAGTCAACAATCCGGGGGGATAGCCAAAAACATTCAGTACTTC.

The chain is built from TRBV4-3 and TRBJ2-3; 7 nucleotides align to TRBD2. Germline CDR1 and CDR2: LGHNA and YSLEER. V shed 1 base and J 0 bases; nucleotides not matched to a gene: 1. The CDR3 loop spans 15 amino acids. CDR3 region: CASSQVAGSTDTQYF. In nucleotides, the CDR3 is TGCGCCAGCAGCCAAGTAGCGGGTAGCACAGATACGCAGTATTTT.

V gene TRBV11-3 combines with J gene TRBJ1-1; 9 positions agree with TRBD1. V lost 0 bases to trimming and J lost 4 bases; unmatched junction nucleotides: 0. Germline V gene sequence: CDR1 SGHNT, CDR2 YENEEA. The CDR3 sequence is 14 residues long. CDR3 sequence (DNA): TGTGCCAGCAGCTTAGAGGACAGGGGCACTGAAGCTTTCTTT. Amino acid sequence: CASSLEDRGTEAFF.

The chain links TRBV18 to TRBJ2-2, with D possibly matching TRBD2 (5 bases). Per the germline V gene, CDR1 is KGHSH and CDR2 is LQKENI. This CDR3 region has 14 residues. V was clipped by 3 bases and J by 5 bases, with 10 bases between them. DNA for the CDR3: TGTGCCAGCTCACCCAGCCGGGGAACCGGGGAGCTGTTTTTT. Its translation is CASSPSRGTGELFF.

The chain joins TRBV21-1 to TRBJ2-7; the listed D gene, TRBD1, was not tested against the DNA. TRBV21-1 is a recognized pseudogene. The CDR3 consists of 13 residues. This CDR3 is CASSKGHFYEQYF. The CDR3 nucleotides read TGTGCCAGCAGCAAAGGGCATTTCTACGAGCAGTACTTC.

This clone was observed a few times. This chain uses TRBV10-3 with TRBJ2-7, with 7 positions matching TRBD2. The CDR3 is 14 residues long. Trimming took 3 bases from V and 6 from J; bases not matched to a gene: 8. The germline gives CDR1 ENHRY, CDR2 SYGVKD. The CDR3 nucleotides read TGTGCCATCAGTGAAACGGGGGGAGTCGGCGAGCAGTACTTC. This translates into CAISETGGVGEQYF.

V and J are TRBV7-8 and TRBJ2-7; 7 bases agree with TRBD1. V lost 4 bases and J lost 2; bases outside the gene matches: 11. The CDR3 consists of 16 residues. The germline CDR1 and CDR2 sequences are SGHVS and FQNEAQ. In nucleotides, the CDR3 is TGTGCCAGCAGCTCGACCGAAGACAGGGCCCCCTACGAGCAGTACTTC. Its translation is CASSSTEDRAPYEQYF.

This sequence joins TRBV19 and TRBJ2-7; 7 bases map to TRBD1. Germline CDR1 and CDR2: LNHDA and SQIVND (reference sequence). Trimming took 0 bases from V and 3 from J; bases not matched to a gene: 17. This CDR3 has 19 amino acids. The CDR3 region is CASSIDSTLTGSKVYEQYF. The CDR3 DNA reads TGTGCCAGTAGTATAGATTCTACCCTGACAGGGTCGAAGGTCTACGAGCAGTACTTC.

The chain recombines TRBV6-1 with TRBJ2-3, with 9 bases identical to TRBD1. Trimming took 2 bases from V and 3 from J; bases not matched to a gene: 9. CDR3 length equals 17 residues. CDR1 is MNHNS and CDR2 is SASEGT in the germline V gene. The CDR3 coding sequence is TGTGCCAGCAGTGAAACCGGGACAGGGTTTTGGACAGATACGCAGTATTTT. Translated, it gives CASSETGTGFWTDTQYF.

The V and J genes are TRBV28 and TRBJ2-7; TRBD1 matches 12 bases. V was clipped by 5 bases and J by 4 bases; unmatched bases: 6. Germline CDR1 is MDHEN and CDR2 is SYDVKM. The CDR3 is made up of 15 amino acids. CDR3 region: CASSTGQGAGYEQYF. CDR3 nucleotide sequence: TGTGCCAGCAGTACGGGACAGGGGGCGGGTTACGAGCAGTACTTC.

The CDR3 bases are TGTGCCAGCAGCTTAAGAGGGGGCGAGAACAATGAGCAGTTCTTC. This gives the protein CASSLRGGENNEQFF. The chain joins TRBV7-2 to TRBJ2-1; the match to TRBD1 covers 7 bases. CDR1 and CDR2 from the germline V gene are SGHTA and FQGNSA. V was pared by 2 bases and J by 5 bases, with 6 bases of the junction left unmatched. This CDR3 has 15 residues.

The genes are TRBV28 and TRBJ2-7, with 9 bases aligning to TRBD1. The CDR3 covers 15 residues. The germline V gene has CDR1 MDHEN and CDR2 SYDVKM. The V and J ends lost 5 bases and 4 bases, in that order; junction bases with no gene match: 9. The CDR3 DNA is TGTGCCAGCAGTACGGCCGGGACAGGGAATTACGAGCAGTACTTC. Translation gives CASSTAGTGNYEQYF.

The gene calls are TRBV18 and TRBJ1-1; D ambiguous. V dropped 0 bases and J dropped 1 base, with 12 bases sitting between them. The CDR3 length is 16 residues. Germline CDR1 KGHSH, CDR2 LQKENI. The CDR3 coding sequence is TGTGCCAGCTCACCACCTCGTGAGTTTCGGAACACTGAAGCTTTCTTT. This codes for CASSPPREFRNTEAFF.

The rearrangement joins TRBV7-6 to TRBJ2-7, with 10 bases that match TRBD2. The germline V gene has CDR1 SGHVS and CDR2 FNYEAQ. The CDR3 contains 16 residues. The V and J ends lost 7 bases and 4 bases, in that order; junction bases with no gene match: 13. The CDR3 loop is CASTEGSGRAFYEQYF. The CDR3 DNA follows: TGTGCCAGCACTGAAGGGAGCGGGAGGGCCTTTTACGAGCAGTACTTC.

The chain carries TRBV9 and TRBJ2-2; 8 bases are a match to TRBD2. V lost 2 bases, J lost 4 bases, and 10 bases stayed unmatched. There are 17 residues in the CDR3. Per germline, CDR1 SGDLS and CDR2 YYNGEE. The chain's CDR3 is CASSVSSSGGGTGELFF. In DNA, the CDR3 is TGTGCCAGCAGCGTCTCGAGTTCGGGAGGGGGCACCGGGGAGCTGTTTTTT.